There are a few counts of the clone carrying this T cell receptor (beta chain). Antigen unknown. The record originates from a study of T cells after yellow fever vaccination. Study-wide background: Preparing low-cell-number fractions relied on SMART-Seq v4 Ultra Low Input.

Notes on the study in general: Boosting was followed by the reappearance of most primary-vaccination clones (under 97% CD4, 85% to 90% CD8). Few clonotypes appeared in both CD4 and CD8 compartments.

Universal primer sites and UMIs were introduced during 5'RACE template-switching synthesis of TCR cDNA. MiXCR, run by TCRdb on the 5' RACE reads, gives a single entry per CDR3 protein. The data hold about 340,000 distinct CDR3 sequences, with about an eighth observed a single time. Germline V gene sequence: CDR1 GTSNPN, CDR2 SVGIG (reference sequence). The CDR3 is 11 residues long. V lost 3 bases to trimming and J lost 3 bases, with 6 bases between them. J is TRBJ2-7 and V is TRBV30; D is undetermined. Source: CD4+ T cells sorted from PBMCs, taken 15 days after the yellow fever booster vaccination. This sequence originates from a man aged 18-30 years who received the YFV17D yellow fever vaccine. The CDR3 reads CAWSGRYEQYF. The CDR3 DNA sequence: TGTGCCTGGAGCGGTCGCTACGAGCAGTACTTC.